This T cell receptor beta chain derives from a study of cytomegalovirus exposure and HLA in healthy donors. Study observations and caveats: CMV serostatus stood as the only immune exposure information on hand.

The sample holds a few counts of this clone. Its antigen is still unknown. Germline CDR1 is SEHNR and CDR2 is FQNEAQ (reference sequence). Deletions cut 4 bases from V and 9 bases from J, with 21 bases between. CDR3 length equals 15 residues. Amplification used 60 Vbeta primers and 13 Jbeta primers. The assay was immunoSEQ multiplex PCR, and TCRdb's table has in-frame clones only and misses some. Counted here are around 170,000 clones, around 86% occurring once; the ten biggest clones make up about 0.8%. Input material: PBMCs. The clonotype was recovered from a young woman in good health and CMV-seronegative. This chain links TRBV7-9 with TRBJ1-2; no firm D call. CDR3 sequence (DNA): TGTGCCAGCAGCTCCGACTTGAGTCCCTTCGCTAGCTACACCTTC. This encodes CASSSDLSPFASYTF.